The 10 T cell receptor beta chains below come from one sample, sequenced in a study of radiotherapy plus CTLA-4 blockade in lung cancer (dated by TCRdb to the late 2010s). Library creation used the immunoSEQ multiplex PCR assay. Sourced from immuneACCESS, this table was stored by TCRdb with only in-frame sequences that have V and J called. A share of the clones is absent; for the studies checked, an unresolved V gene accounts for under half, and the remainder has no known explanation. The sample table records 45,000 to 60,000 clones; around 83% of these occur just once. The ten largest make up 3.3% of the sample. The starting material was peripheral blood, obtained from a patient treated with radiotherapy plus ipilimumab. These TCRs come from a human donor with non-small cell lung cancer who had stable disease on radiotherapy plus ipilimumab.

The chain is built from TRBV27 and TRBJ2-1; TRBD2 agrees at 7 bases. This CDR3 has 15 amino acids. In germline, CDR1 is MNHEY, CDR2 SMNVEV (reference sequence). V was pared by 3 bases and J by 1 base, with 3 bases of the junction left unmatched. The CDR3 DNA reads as TGTGCCAGCAGTTTGTTGCGGGGGTCCTACAATGAGCAGTTCTTC. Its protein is CASSLLRGSYNEQFF.

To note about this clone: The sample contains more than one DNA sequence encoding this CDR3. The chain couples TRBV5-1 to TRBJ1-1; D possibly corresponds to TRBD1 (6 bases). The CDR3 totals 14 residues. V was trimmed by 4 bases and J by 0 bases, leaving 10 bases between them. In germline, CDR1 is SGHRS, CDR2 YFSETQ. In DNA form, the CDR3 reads TGCGCCAGCAGCCTGACAGGACTGAACACTGAAGCTTTCTTT. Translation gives CASSLTGLNTEAFF.

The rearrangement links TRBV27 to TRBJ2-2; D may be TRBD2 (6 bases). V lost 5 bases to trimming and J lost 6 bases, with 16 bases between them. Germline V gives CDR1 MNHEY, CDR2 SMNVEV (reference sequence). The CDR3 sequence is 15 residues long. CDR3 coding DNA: TGTGCCAGCAGTCCGACGGGACTGTCTCCCGGGGAGCTGTTTTTT. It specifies CASSPTGLSPGELFF.

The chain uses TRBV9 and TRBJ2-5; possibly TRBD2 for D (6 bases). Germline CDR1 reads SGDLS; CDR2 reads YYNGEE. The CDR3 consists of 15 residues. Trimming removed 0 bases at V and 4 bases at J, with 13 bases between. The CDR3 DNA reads TGTGCCAGCAGCGTAGGGACGGGGGATGGAGAGACCCAGTACTTC. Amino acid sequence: CASSVGTGDGETQYF.

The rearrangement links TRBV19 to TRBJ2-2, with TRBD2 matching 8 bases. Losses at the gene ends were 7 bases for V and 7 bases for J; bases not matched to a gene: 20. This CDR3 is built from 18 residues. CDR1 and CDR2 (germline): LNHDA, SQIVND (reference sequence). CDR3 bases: TGTGCCAGTAAACCCCCTCGCGGGACTAGGACCAGCGTCGGGGAGCTGTTTTTT. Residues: CASKPPRGTRTSVGELFF.

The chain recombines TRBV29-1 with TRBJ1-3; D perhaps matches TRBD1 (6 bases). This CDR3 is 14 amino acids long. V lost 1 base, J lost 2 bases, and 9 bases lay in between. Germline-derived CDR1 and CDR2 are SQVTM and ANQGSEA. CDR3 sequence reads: CSVEGGPAGNTIYF. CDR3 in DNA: TGCAGCGTTGAAGGGGGGCCGGCTGGAAACACCATATATTTT.

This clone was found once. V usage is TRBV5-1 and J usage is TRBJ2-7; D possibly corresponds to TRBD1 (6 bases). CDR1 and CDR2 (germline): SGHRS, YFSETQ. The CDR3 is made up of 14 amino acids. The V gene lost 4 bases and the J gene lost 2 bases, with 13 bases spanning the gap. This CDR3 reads CASSVDTGPYEQYF. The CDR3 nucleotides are TGCGCCAGCAGCGTGGATACAGGGCCCTACGAGCAGTACTTC.

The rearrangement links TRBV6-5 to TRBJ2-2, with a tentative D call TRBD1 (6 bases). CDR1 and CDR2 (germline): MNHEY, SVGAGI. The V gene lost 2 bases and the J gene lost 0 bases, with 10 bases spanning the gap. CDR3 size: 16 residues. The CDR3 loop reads CASSYQTGTNTGELFF. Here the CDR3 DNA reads TGTGCCAGCAGTTACCAGACAGGAACGAACACCGGGGAGCTGTTTTTT.

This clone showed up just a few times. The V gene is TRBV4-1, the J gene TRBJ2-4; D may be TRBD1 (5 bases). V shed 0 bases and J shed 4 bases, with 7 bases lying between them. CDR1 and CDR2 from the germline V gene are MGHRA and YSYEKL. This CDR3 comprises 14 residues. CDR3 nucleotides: TGCGCCAGCAGCCAAGACGACAGTAAAAACATTCAGTACTTC. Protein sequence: CASSQDDSKNIQYF.

For the CDR3, the DNA is TGTGCCAGCAGCGTCTCCGGGACAGTGAAAAACATTCAGTACTTC. Encoded protein: CASSVSGTVKNIQYF. The chain has TRBV9 and TRBJ2-4, with TRBD1 identical over 7 bases. The J segment lost 4 bases and the V segment lost 2 bases, leaving 6 bases of the junction unmatched. Germline assignment: CDR1 SGDLS and CDR2 YYNGEE. The CDR3 runs 15 residues. The variable domain in full, with the rest retrieved from reference TRBV9 and TRBJ2-4, is DSGVTQTPKHLITATGQRVTLRCSPRSGDLSVYWYQQSLDQGLQFLIQYYNGEERAKGNILERFSAQQFPDLHSELNLSSLELGDSALYFCASSVSGTVKNIQYFGAGTRLSVL.